The sequence of this T cell receptor beta chain was determined in a study of T cells after posttransplantation cyclophosphamide. V was pared by 4 bases and J by 5 bases, with 9 bases between. Germline CDR1 SGHVS, CDR2 FQNEAQ. The CDR3 has 13 amino acids. This clone was counted at least ten times. Treatment was busulfan-fludarabine conditioning, a marrow graft, and cyclophosphamide on days +3 and +4. The assay was immunoSEQ multiplex PCR, and TCRdb's table has in-frame clones only and misses some. The record shows 5,000 to 5,500 clones for this sample, with no singletons present. The sequence was collected from a female patient between 30 and 45 years old who received an allogeneic stem cell transplant from an unrelated donor, was CMV-positive, and had acute and chronic GVHD. The graft donor may have contributed some T cells. Material: PBMCs, obtained after allogeneic stem cell transplant with posttransplant cyclophosphamide. The chain joins TRBV7-8 to TRBJ1-5, with D possibly matching TRBD1 (6 bases). In DNA form, the CDR3 reads TGTGCCAGCAGCTCCGACAGGTATCAGCCCCAGCATTTT. This encodes CASSSDRYQPQHF.